Here is one TCR beta chain with its context. This sample was taken from a study of CD8 T cells in Susac syndrome. The CDR3 consists of 13 residues. V shed 8 bases and J shed 0 bases, with 10 bases lying between them. The V gene's germline CDR1 is SNHLY and CDR2 FYNNEI. With random hexamers, 0.5 to 1 ug RNA was reverse transcribed. A single record per CDR3 protein comes from TCRdb applying MiXCR to the immunoSEQ multiplex PCR reads. The sample has about 120,000 distinct CDR3 sequences, about nine tenths seen once; the top ten hold approximately 0.13%. The material sequenced was CD4+ T cells from PBMCs. This chain links TRBV2 with TRBJ1-1; D not certain. This receptor was obtained from a human donor in good health. The DNA of the CDR3 is TGTGCCAGCCGATTTTTAATGAACACTGAAGCTTTCTTT. Its translation: CASRFLMNTEAFF.